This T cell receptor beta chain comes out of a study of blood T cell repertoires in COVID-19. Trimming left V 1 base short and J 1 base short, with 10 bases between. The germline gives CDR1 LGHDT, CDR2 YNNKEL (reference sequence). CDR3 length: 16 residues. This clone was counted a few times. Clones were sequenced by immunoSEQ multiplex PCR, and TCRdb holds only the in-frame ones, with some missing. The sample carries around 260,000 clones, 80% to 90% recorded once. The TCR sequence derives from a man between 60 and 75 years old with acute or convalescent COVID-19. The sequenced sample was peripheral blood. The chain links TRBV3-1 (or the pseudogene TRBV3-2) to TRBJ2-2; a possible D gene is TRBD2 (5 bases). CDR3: CASSQVTGRNTGELFF. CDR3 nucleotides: TGTGCCAGCAGCCAAGTAACGGGGAGGAACACCGGGGAGCTGTTTTTT.